The TCR beta chain under discussion was sequenced for a study of T cells in Graves' hyperthyroidism and ophthalmopathy. Using RNA transcripts as the source, TCR beta CDR3 regions were amplified. Carried out on the TCR CDR3, a first-round RT-PCR used the HTBI primer set. In TCRdb, the multiplex PCR reads were re-called with MiXCR into one record per CDR3 protein. The sample has over 500,000 distinct CDR3 sequences; 14% are singletons. CDR1 is SEHNR, CDR2 FQNEAQ, per germline (reference sequence). The CDR3 loop spans 15 amino acids. The V and J ends lost 4 bases and 4 bases respectively, with 15 bases between them. Around 9.9 ml of fresh peripheral blood supplied the PBMCs. In the case of this clonotype: Antigen: not known.

Overall study results and limits: Separating ophthalmopathy from stable hyperthyroidism was achieved by a 13 V-J model.

The TCR sequence derives from a woman aged 40 to 49 with Graves' hyperthyroidism. The chain is built from TRBV7-9 and TRBJ2-3; D is possibly TRBD2 (6 bases). Source material: blood. The DNA of the CDR3 is TGTGCCAGCAGCTCTTGGGACTCCCAGCCAGATACGCAGTATTTT. Amino acid sequence: CASSSWDSQPDTQYF.